This TCR beta chain was captured in a study of blood T cell repertoires in COVID-19. At the level of the study: From the United States, Italy and Spain came samples of acute and convalescent COVID-19. Sources were T cells, B-cell-depleted T cells, or PBMCs; the material itself was cDNA or gDNA.

In the original workflow: Amplifying reference gene primers gave estimates of nucleated cell counts. TCRdb's table, derived via immunoSEQ multiplex PCR, lists solely in-frame clones and lacks some. The V and J calls and the clone size are those of that table, but D and trimming were determined from the DNA. The repertoire includes about 170,000 clones, 83% of them detected once, and around a fifth sits in the top ten. Germline values: CDR1 SGHNT, CDR2 YYREEE (reference sequence). This CDR3 region has 16 residues. J gave up 4 bases and V 4 bases, and 12 bases lay outside the gene matches. This rearrangement joins TRBV5-4 to TRBJ1-2, with 8 positions matching TRBD1. The TCR originated in a woman in her 70s who had recovered from COVID-19. Sequenced material: peripheral blood. In DNA form, the CDR3 reads TGTGCCAGCAGCCCCCGGGACAGGACCCCCAGCTATGGCTACACCTTC. Amino acids: CASSPRDRTPSYGYTF.